This TCR beta chain was obtained from a study of T-cell memory formation after mild COVID-19. Study-wide background: Clusters of TCRs were largely donor specific.

TCRdb fed the 5' RACE reads into MiXCR, producing one record per CDR3 protein. The table lists some 350,000 distinct CDR3 sequences, 15% to 20% of them singletons. Germline-derived CDR1 and CDR2 are SQVTM and ANQGSEA. CDR3 length: 13 residues. V lost 4 bases and J lost 10; bases outside the gene matches: 11. The sequence was obtained from a man younger than 30 who had mild COVID-19 (a few samples of this study predate the infection). Cell type and time point are not known. The material sequenced was PBMCs or a T cell subset sorted from them (not recorded which). V usage is TRBV29-1 and J usage is TRBJ2-7, with 9 bases fitting TRBD1. The CDR3 is CSVAFIGTGYQYF. For the CDR3, the DNA is TGCAGCGTTGCTTTCATAGGGACAGGGTATCAGTACTTC.